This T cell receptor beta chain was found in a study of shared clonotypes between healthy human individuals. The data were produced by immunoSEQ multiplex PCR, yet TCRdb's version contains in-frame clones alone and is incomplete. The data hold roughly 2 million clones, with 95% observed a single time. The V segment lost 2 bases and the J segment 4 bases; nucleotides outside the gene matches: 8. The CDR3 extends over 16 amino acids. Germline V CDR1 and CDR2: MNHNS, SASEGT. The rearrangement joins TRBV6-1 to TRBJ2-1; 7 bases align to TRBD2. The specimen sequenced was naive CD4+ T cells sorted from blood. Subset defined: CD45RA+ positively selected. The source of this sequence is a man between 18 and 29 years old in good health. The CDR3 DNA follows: TGTGCCAGCAGTGAAAGCTGGGAGGGTTGGTACAATGAGCAGTTCTTC. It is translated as CASSESWEGWYNEQFF.